Each of the 2 T cell receptor beta chains below was sequenced from the same sample in a study of Graves' ophthalmopathy and Graves' hyperthyroidism. Amplified TCR beta CDR3 regions were obtained using RNA transcripts as template. Second-round multiplex PCR came after a first-round RT-PCR that employed HTBI primers. One entry per CDR3 protein, called by TCRdb with MiXCR from the multiplex PCR reads. The sample shows 300,000 or so distinct CDR3 sequences, roughly a sixth of them seen only once. Sequencing was carried out using peripheral blood. The receptor source for this set is an adult man with Graves' ophthalmopathy.

The chain combines TRBV15 with TRBJ2-5; D unresolved. The CDR3 length is 13 residues. The V gene lost 4 bases and the J gene lost 8 bases, with 14 bases spanning the gap. Germline V gene sequence: CDR1 LNHNV, CDR2 YYDKDF (reference sequence). The CDR3 coding sequence is TGTGCCACCAGCACGAGGTACCAAGGAACCCAGTACTTC. Translating it yields CATSTRYQGTQYF.

This clonotype has at least ten counts. The V call is TRBV30, the J call TRBJ1-2; the D gene is possibly TRBD1 (5 bases). This CDR3 has 13 residues. V was shortened by 0 bases and J by 7 bases, with 12 bases between the two germline ends. Per the germline V gene, CDR1 is GTSNPN and CDR2 is SVGIG (reference sequence). CDR3: CAWSVAGEVGYTF. The CDR3, as DNA: TGTGCCTGGAGTGTGGCGGGGGAGGTTGGCTACACCTTC.